Shown below are 20 T cell receptor beta chains from a single sample sequenced in a study of blood T cells in healthy people across ages. With a J-beta primer mix and a sample-barcoded 5' primer, a second PCR ran roughly 6 to 12 cycles. MiXCR, applied by TCRdb to the 5' RACE reads, yields one record per CDR3 protein. The sample includes roughly 650,000 distinct CDR3 sequences, roughly 32% of them seen just once. The sequencing sample was made of blood. The receptor set was obtained from a woman at least 80 years old in good health.

The sample holds a few counts of this clonotype. A much bigger clone sits one base away, suggesting this may be a read error. This chain uses TRBV9 with TRBJ2-3; D gene uncertain. Germline lookup yields CDR1 SGDLS and CDR2 YYNGEE. This CDR3 has 14 amino acids. V shed 0 bases and J shed 0 bases, with 5 bases lying between them. CDR3 bases: TGTGCCAGCAGCGTAGAACGGAGCACAGATACGCAGTATTTT. Translating gives CASSVERSTDTQYF. Full variable domain (remainder filled in from reference TRBV9 and TRBJ2-3): DSGVTQTPKHLITATGQRVTLRCSPRSGDLSVYWYQQSLDQGLQFLIQYYNGEERAKGNILERFSAQQFPDLHSELNLSSLELGDSALYFCASSVERSTDTQYFGPGTRLTVL.

This clonotype was recorded at least ten times. This chain links TRBV7-9 with TRBJ2-3; 7 bases match TRBD1. V shed 3 bases and J 3 bases; nucleotides not matched to a gene: 3. This CDR3 region has 14 residues. Germline CDR1 reads SEHNR; CDR2 reads FQNEAQ (reference sequence). CDR3 DNA sequence: TGTGCCAGCAGCTTTGGCAGGGGGACAGATACGCAGTATTTT. Its protein is CASSFGRGTDTQYF.

This clonotype was observed a handful of times. A read error is possible here, since a much larger clone lies one base away. The chain joins TRBV9 to TRBJ2-3, with D possibly called TRBD1 or TRBD2 (5 bases each). V was cut by 0 bases and J by 2 bases, with 10 bases left in between. CDR1 and CDR2 from the germline V gene are SGDLS and YYNGEE. This CDR3 has 15 amino acids. CDR3 in amino acids: CASSVGGVLTDTQYF. The CDR3 nucleotides read TGTGCCAGCAGCGTAGGAGGGGTCCTCACAGATACGCAGTATTTT.

This chain links TRBV6-1 with TRBJ1-1; D possibly corresponds to TRBD1 (5 bases). In germline, CDR1 is MNHNS, CDR2 SASEGT. This CDR3 is 15 amino acids long. Trimming pared 3 bases from V and 5 bases from J, leaving 16 bases between. The CDR3 sequence is CASSDGTSLLTEAFF. CDR3 in DNA: TGTGCCAGCAGTGATGGGACCTCCCTTTTAACTGAAGCTTTCTTT.

In the case of this clonotype: This may come from a read error, since a much larger clone is one base off. V usage is TRBV5-1 and J usage is TRBJ2-5, with D tentatively TRBD2 (7 bases). This CDR3 comprises 13 residues. Germline CDR1 and CDR2: SGHRS and YFSETQ. With 4 bases removed from V and 13 bases from J, the gap between germline ends came to 20 bases. The CDR3 here is CASSRGPGRELYF. CDR3 DNA sequence: TGCGCCAGCAGCCGGGGGCCGGGGAGGGAGCTGTACTTC. The whole variable domain, remainder taken from reference TRBV5-1 and TRBJ2-5, is KAGVTQTPRYLIKTRGQQVTLSCSPISGHRSVSWYQQTPGQGLQFLFEYFSETQRNKGNFPGRFSGRQFSNSRSEMNVSTLELGDSALYLCASSRGPGRELYFGPGTRLLVL.

The sample holds many counts of this clonotype. The CDR3 DNA sequence: TGTGCCAGCAGCAGGGGCGTGAACACTGAAGCTTTCTTT. Residues: CASSRGVNTEAFF. This chain joins TRBV7-8 and TRBJ1-1; D is possibly TRBD1 (5 bases). V was pared by 5 bases and J by 0 bases, with 7 bases between. CDR3 length: 13 amino acids. Germline lookup yields CDR1 SGHVS and CDR2 FQNEAQ.

Many counts were recorded for this clonotype. The chain links TRBV10-3 to TRBJ1-2; 12 bases fit TRBD1. The CDR3 is 17 amino acids. V dropped 3 bases and J dropped 2; count of bases not matched to a gene: 7. From germline, CDR1 is ENHRY and CDR2 SYGVKD. DNA for the CDR3: TGTGCCATCAGTGATAATCTGGGACAGGGGGCGAACTATGGCTACACCTTC. It codes for CAISDNLGQGANYGYTF.

This clonotype was observed a few times. V gene TRBV9 combines with J gene TRBJ1-1, with 8 positions matching TRBD1. The CDR3 contains 13 residues. The germline gives CDR1 SGDLS, CDR2 YYNGEE. The junction had 4 bases not matched to a gene; V was cut back by 5 bases and J by 4 bases. The DNA of the CDR3 is TGTGCCAGCAGTGAAGGACAGGGCACTGAAGCTTTCTTT. As protein: CASSEGQGTEAFF.

This clonotype occurred many times. This rearrangement joins TRBV5-1 to TRBJ2-5; 11 positions agree with TRBD2. The CDR3 is 17 residues long. The ends lost 4 bases at V and 0 bases at J; junction bases unmatched: 8. Germline V CDR1 and CDR2: SGHRS, YFSETQ. The CDR3 region has the DNA TGCGCCAGCAGCGTTGGGGGGACTAGCGGTAACCAAGAGACCCAGTACTTC. Its protein product is CASSVGGTSGNQETQYF.

Details on this clonotype: The junction does not match germline at one end; this may be a read error. The gene calls are TRBV10-3 and TRBJ2-3, with 14 bases fitting TRBD2. Per germline, CDR1 ENHRY and CDR2 SYGVKD. CDR3 length: 16 residues. The CDR3 DNA reads TGTGCCATCTTGTATGGGACTAGCGGGGGCGGGGGATACGCAGTATTT. This translates into CAILYGTSGGGGYAVF.

With respect to this clonotype: A much larger clone sits a single nucleotide away, making a read error possible. The chain has TRBV7-9 and TRBJ2-4; a weak D match, TRBD2 (5 bases). The better agreement between TRBJ2-7 and the DNA end casts doubt on the J call. The CDR3 is 14 residues long. Per germline, CDR1 SEHNR and CDR2 FQNEAQ (reference sequence). CDR3 protein: CPSSLARGFYEQYF. The DNA for the CDR3 is TGTCCCAGCAGTTTAGCTCGGGGTTTTTACGAGCAGTACTTC.

At least ten counts were recorded for this clonotype. One base away lies a much larger clone, so this may be a sequencing read error. The rearrangement joins TRBV12-3 or TRBV12-4 to TRBJ2-1, with D possibly TRBD1 on 5 matching bases. The better agreement between TRBJ2-7 and the DNA end casts doubt on the J call. The CDR3 is 15 amino acids. CDR3 nucleotides: TGTGCCAGCAGTTTTAGCAGGGTATCCTACAATGAGCAGTACTTC. It is translated as CASSFSRVSYNEQYF.

There are a few counts of this clonotype. V gene TRBV4-2 combines with J gene TRBJ2-5, with TRBD2 identical over 11 bases. Trimming removed 0 bases from V and 11 bases from J; junction bases left unmatched: 11. The CDR3 has 16 amino acids. Germline CDR1 and CDR2: LGHNA and YNFKEQ. The CDR3 DNA is TGTGCCAGCAGCCAAGACCTAGCGGGGGGCGTAGATGAGCAGTACTTC. It is translated as CASSQDLAGGVDEQYF.

Notes on this clonotype: Being one base from a much bigger clone, this may be a read error. V is TRBV20-1 and J is TRBJ2-1, with 9 bases matching TRBD1. Trimming at V came to 7 bases and at J to 6 bases, leaving 7 bases not matched to a gene. Germline V lookup: CDR1 DFQATT, CDR2 SNEGSKA (reference sequence). This CDR3 spans 13 amino acids. The CDR3 reads CSVRTGESNEQFF. The CDR3 DNA reads TGCAGTGTTCGGACAGGGGAAAGCAATGAGCAGTTCTTC.

The rearrangement joins TRBV7-2 to TRBJ1-2; D gene uncertain. Trimming removed 5 bases at V and 8 bases at J, with 18 bases between. The length of the CDR3 is 14 residues. Germline loops: CDR1 SGHTA, CDR2 FQGNSA. CDR3 nucleotide sequence: TGTGCCAGCAGCCCCTACGGGGAATATTACGGCTACACCTTC. Amino acids: CASSPYGEYYGYTF. Supplemented by reference TRBV7-2 and TRBJ1-2, the full variable domain reads GAGVSQSPSNKVTEKGKDVELRCDPISGHTALYWYRQSLGQGLEFLIYFQGNSAPDKSGLPSDRFSAERTGGSVSTLTIQRTQQEDSAVYLCASSPYGEYYGYTFGSGTRLTVV.

This clonotype was found many times. The chain couples TRBV7-2 to TRBJ2-1; D remains ambiguous. CDR3 length: 13 amino acids. Between the trimmed V and J ends, which lost 1 base and 8 bases, there was a span of 9 bases. CDR1 SGHTA and CDR2 FQGNSA come from the germline V gene. CDR3 region: CASSLDLLDEQFF. The CDR3 DNA follows: TGTGCCAGCAGCTTAGATCTTCTAGATGAGCAGTTCTTC.

A note on this clonotype: Just one base apart from a much larger clone, this may be a read error. No DNA is shown, since the ends of the CDR3 on it are uncertain; the CDR3 is the one TCRdb lists. V gene TRBV4-3 combines with J gene TRBJ2-1; TRBD2, the table's D call, lacks a check against the DNA. The V gene's germline CDR1 is LGHNA and CDR2 YSLEER. The CDR3 is 18 residues long, ends included. The CDR3 loop reads CASSQRWAGGASYNEQCF.

This clonotype was counted only a few times. A much larger clone differs from this one at a single base, so this may be a read error. The rearrangement uses TRBV5-1 and TRBJ2-5; D possibly corresponds to TRBD1 (5 bases). Trimming shortened V by 0 bases and J by 11 bases, and 23 bases separated the two germline ends. This CDR3 region has 16 residues. Per germline, CDR1 SGHRS and CDR2 YFSETQ. The CDR3 region has the DNA TGCGCCAGCAGCTTGGAAGGGGCTTTAGTAATCAATGAGCAGTACTTC. Translation: CASSLEGALVINEQYF.

This clonotype was seen ten or more times. This chain joins TRBV6-5 and TRBJ2-5; 7 bases fit TRBD2. CDR1 MNHEY and CDR2 SVGAGI come from the germline V gene. There are 14 residues in the CDR3. J lost 1 base, V lost 8 bases, and 7 bases had no gene match. As DNA, the CDR3 is TGTGCCAGCCGCCGGGGAGGGACCCAAGAGACCCAGTACTTC. This gives the protein CASRRGGTQETQYF.

Regarding this clonotype: A much larger clone lies one base from this, so it may be a read error. The chain links TRBV7-2 to TRBJ1-6; D unclear. There are 13 residues in the CDR3. Germline V gene lookup returns CDR1 SGHTA and CDR2 FQGNSA. V was trimmed by 4 bases and J by 9 bases, leaving 10 bases between them. CDR3 nucleotide sequence: TGTGCCAGCAGCTCAGTACACGGTTCACCCCTCCACTTT. Amino acids: CASSSVHGSPLHF.